Shown below are 17 T cell receptor beta chains from a single sample sequenced in a study of blood T cell repertoires in COVID-19. Repertoires were generated with immunoSEQ multiplex PCR, while TCRdb's copy carries only in-frame clones and drops some. This sample has 180,000 or so clones, with roughly 90% found just once. Sequencing was performed on PBMCs or T cells enriched from blood (not recorded which). The receptors here all came from a woman aged 18-30 years who had recovered from COVID-19.

The J gene is TRBJ1-5, the V gene TRBV7-9; 8 bases match TRBD1. Germline V CDR1 and CDR2: SEHNR, FQNEAQ (reference sequence). Trimming took 5 bases from V and 4 from J; bases not matched to a gene: 10. The CDR3 contains 16 residues. In DNA, the CDR3 is TGTGCCAGCAGCCCTCAGGGGGCTTTGGAGAATCAGCCCCAGCATTTT. Residues: CASSPQGALENQPQHF.

The chain carries TRBV2 and TRBJ1-6; D unclear. Germline CDR1 is SNHLY and CDR2 is FYNNEI. The CDR3 extends over 16 amino acids. Trimming took 3 bases from V and 11 from J, leaving 20 bases between them. The CDR3 is CASSDVFGLEIPPLHF. CDR3 in DNA: TGTGCCAGCAGTGATGTCTTTGGACTAGAAATTCCACCCCTCCACTTT.

This clone was seen only once. The V and J genes are TRBV19 and TRBJ2-1, with 8 bases fitting TRBD1. Germline V gives CDR1 LNHDA, CDR2 SQIVND (reference sequence). V shed 3 bases, J shed 1 base, and the junction held 2 bases outside the gene matches. The CDR3 is 15 residues long. CDR3: CASSIGQGSYNEQFF. DNA for the CDR3: TGTGCCAGTAGTATCGGACAGGGATCCTACAATGAGCAGTTCTTC.

The chain has TRBV7-3 and TRBJ2-2; 12 bases agree with TRBD2. CDR3 size: 14 residues. CDR1 and CDR2 from the germline V gene are SGHTA and FQGTGA. Trimming took 8 bases from V and 5 from J; bases not matched to a gene: 3. As DNA, the CDR3 is TGTGCCAGCGCCGGGACTAGCGGGACCGGGGAGCTGTTTTTT. This sequence encodes CASAGTSGTGELFF.

The gene calls are TRBV28 and TRBJ2-1; D gene ambiguous. The CDR3 loop spans 13 amino acids. Trimming took off 5 bases at V and 10 bases at J, with 15 bases between the two ends. From germline, CDR1 is MDHEN and CDR2 SYDVKM. CDR3 residues: CASSVLGAREQFF. The CDR3 bases are TGTGCCAGCAGTGTTCTAGGTGCGCGCGAGCAGTTCTTC. Variable domain in full (rest from reference TRBV28 and TRBJ2-1): DVKVTQSSRYLVKRTGEKVFLECVQDMDHENMFWYRQDPGLGLRLIYFSYDVKMKEKGDIPEGYSVSREKKERFSLILESASTNQTSMYLCASSVLGAREQFFGPGTRLTVL.

This clone was recorded a few times. The rearrangement joins TRBV21-1 to TRBJ2-7; TRBD1, the table's D call, was not compared with the DNA. TRBV21-1 is deemed a pseudogene. The CDR3 is 14 residues long. The CDR3 nucleotides read TGTGCCAGCACGGTGTCCAGGGGACCCTACGAGCAGTACTTC. This gives the protein CASTVSRGPYEQYF.

This chain uses TRBV6-4 with TRBJ2-1; the match to TRBD2 covers 13 bases. J lost 6 bases, V lost 4 bases, and 0 bases had no gene match. This CDR3 comprises 14 residues. CDR1 is MRHNA and CDR2 is SNTAGT in the germline V gene. This CDR3 is CASSGLAGGNEQFF. The DNA of the CDR3 is TGTGCCAGCAGTGGACTAGCGGGAGGCAATGAGCAGTTCTTC.

The chain has TRBV4-2 and TRBJ1-3; 7 bases line up with TRBD1. Germline CDR1 LGHNA, CDR2 YNFKEQ. The CDR3 has 14 amino acids. The J segment lost 4 bases and the V segment lost 6 bases, leaving 6 bases of the junction unmatched. The CDR3 bases are TGTGCCAGCAGTCCCCAGGGGGGAGGAAACACCATATATTTT. Translation: CASSPQGGGNTIYF.

The gene calls are TRBV7-9 and TRBJ2-3, with a weak D call TRBD2 (5 bases). CDR3 length: 13 residues. CDR1 is SEHNR and CDR2 is FQNEAQ in the germline V gene (reference sequence). Trimming took off 5 bases at V and 4 bases at J, with 10 bases between the two ends. In nucleotides, the CDR3 is TGTGCCAGCAGCAATGCCGGGGCAGATACGCAGTATTTT. Translation gives CASSNAGADTQYF.

The table lists this clone with a few counts. This chain joins TRBV7-2 and TRBJ1-5; a possible D gene is TRBD1 (6 bases). This CDR3 spans 15 amino acids. V was cut by 2 bases and J by 6 bases, with 14 bases left in between. CDR1 and CDR2 from the germline V gene are SGHTA and FQGNSA. CDR3 in amino acids: CASSLHSAGAQPQHF. The CDR3, as DNA: TGTGCCAGCAGCTTACATAGCGCAGGGGCTCAGCCCCAGCATTTT.

The chain carries TRBV18 and TRBJ2-7; 12 bases are shared with TRBD2. CDR1 KGHSH and CDR2 LQKENI come from the germline V gene. J lost 3 bases, V lost 5 bases, and 8 bases had no gene match. There are 16 residues in the CDR3. The CDR3 DNA reads TGTGCCAGCTCATCTAAGACTAGCGGGAGTGTCTACGAGCAGTACTTC. It codes for CASSSKTSGSVYEQYF.

This clone has just one count. This rearrangement joins TRBV27 to TRBJ2-2, with D perhaps matching TRBD1 (6 bases). Germline assignment: CDR1 MNHEY and CDR2 SMNVEV (reference sequence). V was shortened by 5 bases and J by 0 bases, with 10 bases between the two germline ends. The CDR3 has 15 amino acids. The CDR3 region is CASSRGGPNTGELFF. DNA of the CDR3: TGTGCCAGCAGTCGAGGGGGACCGAACACCGGGGAGCTGTTTTTT.

The chain combines TRBV11-2 with TRBJ1-1; a weak D match, TRBD1 (6 bases). Between the trimmed V and J ends, which lost 7 bases and 0 bases, there was a span of 15 bases. Germline loops: CDR1 SGHAT, CDR2 FQNNGV. This CDR3 is 15 amino acids long. For the CDR3, the DNA is TGTGCCAGCATCAAGGCACAGGGAATGAACACTGAAGCTTTCTTT. Protein product: CASIKAQGMNTEAFF. The full variable domain, its missing parts supplied by reference TRBV11-2 and TRBJ1-1, is EAGVAQSPRYKIIEKRQSVAFWCNPISGHATLYWYQQILGQGPKLLIQFQNNGVVDDSQLPKDRFSAERLKGVDSTLKIQPAKLEDSAVYLCASIKAQGMNTEAFFGQGTRLTVV.

This clone was observed a single time. The V and J genes are TRBV19 and TRBJ2-1; D is possibly TRBD2 (6 bases). CDR1 is LNHDA and CDR2 is SQIVND in the germline V gene (reference sequence). V was clipped by 4 bases and J by 3 bases, with 13 bases between them. The CDR3 consists of 15 residues. Written as DNA, the CDR3 is TGTGCCAGTAGTAATCGGGACTCCCTCTACAATGAGCAGTTCTTC. This translates into CASSNRDSLYNEQFF.

V and J are TRBV1 and TRBJ1-4; the table's D call TRBD1 went unverified against the DNA. TRBV1 is deemed a pseudogene. The CDR3 length is 18 residues. CDR3 amino acids: CTSSPRTGAFIANEKLFF. The CDR3 coding sequence is TGCACCAGCAGCCCCCGGACAGGGGCTTTCATAGCTAATGAAAAACTGTTTTTT.

The genes are TRBV2 and TRBJ2-1, with TRBD2 as a possible D gene (5 bases). CDR1 and CDR2 from the germline V gene are SNHLY and FYNNEI. V was clipped by 7 bases and J by 7 bases, with 5 bases between them. The CDR3 length is 10 residues. This chain's CDR3 is CASTGNEQFF. In DNA form, the CDR3 reads TGTGCCAGCACGGGGAATGAGCAGTTCTTC.

The chain employs TRBV6-5 and TRBJ2-7, with D perhaps TRBD1 (6 bases). The ends were cut back, 10 bases at V and 1 base at J, with 11 bases in the middle. The length of the CDR3 is 12 residues. CDR1 MNHEY and CDR2 SVGAGI come from the germline V gene. The CDR3 DNA reads as TGTGCCACCCTCGGACAGTCCTACGAGCAGTACTTC. As protein: CATLGQSYEQYF.